One and the same sample provided the 15 T cell receptor beta chains below, sequenced in a study of cytomegalovirus exposure and HLA in healthy donors. With 60 Vbeta and 13 Jbeta primers, the PCR was carried out. Only in-frame clones appear in the TCRdb table, and some are missing; sequencing was by immunoSEQ multiplex PCR. The sample comprises 170,000 or so clones, approximately 81% of which are singletons, and 0.38% rests with the top ten. Sequencing was carried out using PBMCs. These TCRs come from a boy aged 2 to 9 in good health and CMV-seronegative.

CDR3: CASSQWTRDSNQPQHF. CDR3 coding DNA: TGTGCCAGCAGCCAATGGACTCGAGATAGCAATCAGCCCCAGCATTTT. V is TRBV28 and J is TRBJ1-5; D ambiguous. The CDR3 is made up of 16 amino acids. CDR1 is MDHEN and CDR2 is SYDVKM in the germline V gene. With 6 bases removed from V and 0 bases from J, the gap between germline ends came to 15 bases.

Of note for this clone: This CDR3 is also generated by other DNA sequences in the sample. V gene TRBV28 combines with J gene TRBJ2-7, with a possible D match to TRBD2 (6 bases). This CDR3 has 14 amino acids. From germline, CDR1 is MDHEN and CDR2 SYDVKM. V gave up 3 bases and J gave up 0 bases, with 9 bases separating them. CDR3 protein: CASSFSGSSYEQYF. As DNA, the CDR3 is TGTGCCAGCAGTTTTAGCGGTAGCTCCTACGAGCAGTACTTC.

The chain recombines TRBV27 with TRBJ1-1; D remains ambiguous. The V and J ends lost 3 bases and 3 bases respectively, with 8 bases between them. This CDR3 contains 13 residues. Germline V gene data show CDR1 as MNHEY and CDR2 as SMNVEV (reference sequence). The CDR3 loop is CASSLAAYTEAFF. In nucleotides, the CDR3 is TGTGCCAGCAGTTTGGCGGCTTACACTGAAGCTTTCTTT.

The chain carries TRBV5-4 and TRBJ2-3; 9 nucleotides line up with TRBD1. Losses at the gene ends were 3 bases for V and 6 bases for J; bases not matched to a gene: 8. CDR3 length: 15 residues. Germline CDR1 and CDR2: SGHNT and YYREEE (reference sequence). CDR3 bases: TGTGCCAGCAGCTCCCAGGGCGACAGGGGGGATACGCAGTATTTT. It codes for CASSSQGDRGDTQYF.

The chain uses TRBV6-1 and TRBJ2-6; D ambiguous. Trimming removed 3 bases at V and 0 bases at J, with 15 bases between. Looked up from germline, CDR1 is MNHNS and CDR2 is SASEGT. This CDR3 has 18 residues. CDR3 sequence (DNA): TGTGCCAGCAGTGACCACTACGGCCTGAGCTCTGGGGCCAACGTCCTGACTTTC. Translation: CASSDHYGLSSGANVLTF.

The V call is TRBV7-9, the J call TRBJ2-5; no clear D. The J call may be incorrect, as the DNA end agrees better with TRBJ2-7. This CDR3 has 13 amino acids. CDR1 SEHNR and CDR2 FQNEAQ come from the germline V gene (reference sequence). The CDR3 sequence: CASSLDPRVEQYF. CDR3 coding DNA: TGTGCCAGCAGCTTAGACCCCCGGGTCGAGCAGTACTTC.

The chain carries TRBV18 and TRBJ2-1; 7 bases map to TRBD2. V shed 3 bases and J 3 bases; nucleotides not matched to a gene: 8. CDR1 KGHSH and CDR2 LQKENI come from the germline V gene. The CDR3 is made up of 16 amino acids. CDR3 in DNA: TGTGCCAGCTCACCCCCCGGGACTACGAGCTACAATGAGCAGTTCTTC. This translates into CASSPPGTTSYNEQFF. Variable domain in full (rest from reference TRBV18 and TRBJ2-1): NAGVMQNPRHLVRRRGQEARLRCSPMKGHSHVYWYRQLPEEGLKFMVYLQKENIIDESGMPKERFSAEFPKEGPSILRIQQVVRGDSAAYFCASSPPGTTSYNEQFFGPGTRLTVL.

V usage is TRBV7-9 and J usage is TRBJ2-7; TRBD1 matches at 9 bases. With 5 bases clipped from V and 4 bases from J, the junction kept 18 bases outside the gene matches. Per germline, CDR1 SEHNR and CDR2 FQNEAQ (reference sequence). This CDR3 has 18 residues. The CDR3 protein is CASSLGSSGTGTPYEQYF. CDR3 DNA: TGTGCCAGCAGCCTAGGGAGTTCGGGGACAGGGACCCCTTACGAGCAGTACTTC.

The chain couples TRBV28 to TRBJ1-5, with D tentatively TRBD1 (5 bases). The CDR3 is made up of 15 amino acids. Trimming removed 3 bases from V and 1 base from J, with 10 bases in between. CDR1 is MDHEN, CDR2 SYDVKM, per germline. Here the CDR3 reads CASSFPGQSNQPQHF. CDR3 DNA: TGTGCCAGCAGTTTCCCTGGACAAAGCAATCAGCCCCAGCATTTT.

This sequence joins TRBV5-4 and TRBJ1-1; D is perhaps TRBD1 (5 bases). Per germline, CDR1 SGHNT and CDR2 YYREEE (reference sequence). Trimming removed 0 bases at V and 3 bases at J, with 12 bases between. The CDR3 is made up of 15 amino acids. The CDR3 sequence is CASSLGGGDYTEAFF. CDR3 DNA: TGTGCCAGCAGCTTGGGGGGCGGGGACTACACTGAAGCTTTCTTT. Full variable domain (rest looked up from reference TRBV5-4 and TRBJ1-1): ETGVTQSPTHLIKTRGQQVTLRCSSQSGHNTVSWYQQALGQGPQFIFQYYREEENGRGNFPPRFSGLQFPNYSSELNVNALELDDSALYLCASSLGGGDYTEAFFGQGTRLTVV.

This clone has only a few counts. The chain carries TRBV28 and TRBJ1-5; D is unclear. The ends were cut back, 5 bases at V and 11 bases at J, with 10 bases in the middle. Germline CDR1 reads MDHEN; CDR2 reads SYDVKM. The CDR3 length is 11 residues. The CDR3 sequence: CASSPSMTQHF. CDR3 nucleotides: TGTGCCAGCAGTCCCTCTATGACCCAGCATTTT.

V and J are TRBV29-1 and TRBJ2-5, with TRBD1 matching 10 bases. Judging by the DNA end, TRBJ2-7 fits better; the J call may be wrong. The CDR3 consists of 13 residues. Germline loops: CDR1 SQVTM, CDR2 ANQGSEA. The CDR3 coding sequence is TGCAGCGCGACAGGGGGCGCTGTCTACGAGCAGTACTTC. Its translation: CSATGGAVYEQYF.

The chain carries TRBV6-5 and TRBJ2-7, with D perhaps TRBD2 (6 bases). The germline V gene encodes CDR1 MNHEY and CDR2 SVGAGI. The CDR3 loop spans 15 amino acids. V was pared by 2 bases and J by 3 bases, with 14 bases between. Written as DNA, the CDR3 is TGTGCCAGCAGTTACCGGGACGGGAGATACTACGAGCAGTACTTC. Its protein product is CASSYRDGRYYEQYF.

This sequence joins TRBV2 and TRBJ2-7, with D hard to call. The germline V gene encodes CDR1 SNHLY and CDR2 FYNNEI. This CDR3 region has 15 residues. V shed 2 bases and J shed 3 bases, with 14 bases lying between them. The CDR3 coding sequence is TGTGCCAGCAGTGAAAAGGCCGCCCGGGTCTACGAGCAGTACTTC. It is translated as CASSEKAARVYEQYF.

V usage is TRBV4-1 and J usage is TRBJ1-5; D may be TRBD1 (5 bases). The germline V gene has CDR1 MGHRA and CDR2 YSYEKL. V gave up 2 bases and J gave up 3 bases, with 17 bases separating them. This CDR3 comprises 17 residues. CDR3 sequence: CASSQLLLQGDNQPQHF. The CDR3 bases are TGCGCCAGCAGCCAATTACTCTTGCAGGGCGACAATCAGCCCCAGCATTTT.